These 21 T cell receptor beta chains came from one sample sequenced in a study of OX40 agonist ivuxolimab in advanced cancers. Data came from immunoSEQ multiplex PCR; TCRdb stores just in-frame clones and leaves some out. The repertoire holds approximately 44,000 clones, with around 85% as singletons. The starting material was CD4+ or CD8+ T cells sorted from blood, obtained in a trial of the OX40 agonist ivuxolimab. The origin of the receptors is an adult with an advanced solid tumor such as melanoma, head and neck, liver or kidney cancer.

This sequence joins TRBV2 and TRBJ1-1; D may be TRBD1 (5 bases). V was trimmed by 6 bases and J by 8 bases, leaving 16 bases between them. The germline gives CDR1 SNHLY, CDR2 FYNNEI. The CDR3 spans 13 residues. The CDR3 DNA is TGTGCCAGCAGGGGGGGGGAAAAGGGCGAAGCTTTCTTT. Translated, it gives CASRGGEKGEAFF.

The rearrangement joins TRBV5-1 to TRBJ1-4, with D possibly matching TRBD1 (6 bases). CDR3 length: 13 residues. Per germline, CDR1 SGHRS and CDR2 YFSETQ. This CDR3 is CASGEQGTEKLFF. CDR3 sequence (DNA): TGCGCTTCAGGGGAACAGGGAACGGAAAAACTGTTTTTT.

The V and J genes are TRBV2 and TRBJ2-3; D unresolved. The CDR3 consists of 13 residues. Germline V gene lookup returns CDR1 SNHLY and CDR2 FYNNEI. V was trimmed by 8 bases and J by 2 bases, leaving 11 bases between them. The CDR3 nucleotides read TGTGCCAGCCTCCGACCGAACACAGATACGCAGTATTTT. Translated: CASLRPNTDTQYF.

A single count supports this clone. V gene TRBV2 combines with J gene TRBJ2-1; D call uncertain. V lost 2 bases to trimming and J lost 1 base, with 12 bases between them. The CDR3 sequence is 16 residues long. Germline loops: CDR1 SNHLY, CDR2 FYNNEI. CDR3 DNA sequence: TGTGCCAGCAGTGAATTGAAGGTTTGGTCCTACAATGAGCAGTTCTTC. Translation: CASSELKVWSYNEQFF.

This clone was found once. V usage is TRBV27 and J usage is TRBJ2-2, with D unresolved. The CDR3 has 13 residues. V was trimmed by 3 bases and J by 0 bases, leaving 2 bases between them. Per the germline V gene, CDR1 is MNHEY and CDR2 is SMNVEV (reference sequence). CDR3 sequence (DNA): TGTGCCAGCAGTTTCACGAACACCGGGGAGCTGTTTTTT. Translation: CASSFTNTGELFF.

The chain joins TRBV30 to TRBJ1-6; perhaps TRBD1 as D (5 bases). Germline loops: CDR1 GTSNPN, CDR2 SVGIG (reference sequence). This CDR3 is 16 amino acids long. V was cut by 3 bases and J by 6 bases, with 18 bases left in between. The CDR3 is CAWSTRGTVGNSPLHF. CDR3 nucleotide sequence: TGTGCCTGGAGCACTAGAGGGACGGTGGGTAATTCACCCCTCCACTTT.

V gene TRBV5-6 combines with J gene TRBJ2-7; D assignment may be TRBD1 or TRBD2 (5 bases each). Trimming shortened V by 4 bases and J by 2 bases, and 13 bases separated the two germline ends. The CDR3 totals 14 residues. Germline V CDR1 and CDR2: SGHDT, YYEEEE. The CDR3 DNA sequence: TGTGCCAGCAGCGTGGGGGTGCCCACCTACGAGCAGTACTTC. Its translation: CASSVGVPTYEQYF.

The chain carries TRBV11-2 and TRBJ2-1, with 7 bases fitting TRBD2. The junction had 4 bases not matched to a gene; V was cut back by 1 base and J by 1 base. The germline V gene has CDR1 SGHAT and CDR2 FQNNGV. This CDR3 region has 16 residues. The CDR3 protein is CASSLGGEGSYNEQFF. DNA for the CDR3: TGTGCCAGCAGCTTAGGAGGGGAGGGGTCCTACAATGAGCAGTTCTTC.

The rearrangement joins TRBV7-9 to TRBJ1-5; D perhaps matches TRBD1 (6 bases). The CDR3 spans 15 residues. The germline CDR1 and CDR2 sequences are SEHNR and FQNEAQ (reference sequence). V was pared by 5 bases and J by 4 bases, with 15 bases between. The CDR3 region is CASSGETGLNQPQHF. The CDR3 DNA reads as TGTGCCAGCAGCGGGGAGACAGGCCTAAATCAGCCCCAGCATTTT.

This clone was seen a single time. CDR3 in DNA: TGTGCCAGCAGTTCCCCGGGGGGGGTTCCCTATGGCTACACCTTC. This gives the protein CASSSPGGVPYGYTF. The V call is TRBV28, the J call TRBJ1-2; TRBD1 is a possible D gene (5 bases). The length of the CDR3 is 15 residues. V was pared by 4 bases and J by 4 bases, with 16 bases between. Germline-derived CDR1 and CDR2 are MDHEN and SYDVKM.

This sequence joins TRBV11-2 and TRBJ2-3; 8 positions agree with TRBD1. Germline V gives CDR1 SGHAT, CDR2 FQNNGV. With V trimmed by 4 bases and J by 4 bases, 7 bases remained unmatched. The CDR3 consists of 15 residues. In DNA form, the CDR3 reads TGTGCCAGCAGCTCCGGACAGGGAGCGGCAGATACGCAGTATTTT. This translates into CASSSGQGAADTQYF. Full variable domain (missing parts from reference TRBV11-2 and TRBJ2-3): EAGVAQSPRYKIIEKRQSVAFWCNPISGHATLYWYQQILGQGPKLLIQFQNNGVVDDSQLPKDRFSAERLKGVDSTLKIQPAKLEDSAVYLCASSSGQGAADTQYFGPGTRLTVL.

The V gene is TRBV29-1, the J gene TRBJ2-1; TRBD2 is a possible D gene (7 bases). This CDR3 is built from 15 residues. CDR1 and CDR2 from the germline V gene are SQVTM and ANQGSEA. Trimming took 3 bases from V and 5 from J, leaving 17 bases between them. DNA for the CDR3: TGCAGCGTTGATGCGGGGGCTGGTTGGGACAATGAGCAGTTCTTC. As protein: CSVDAGAGWDNEQFF.

This chain uses TRBV6-1 with TRBJ1-5; D gene uncertain. CDR1 and CDR2 (germline): MNHNS, SASEGT. V gave up 0 bases and J gave up 3 bases, with 3 bases separating them. The CDR3 consists of 13 residues. CDR3: CASSEAVNQPQHF. The CDR3 DNA is TGTGCCAGCAGTGAAGCGGTCAATCAGCCCCAGCATTTT.

The V call is TRBV10-3, the J call TRBJ2-1; 12 bases match TRBD2. J gave up 7 bases and V 3 bases, and 7 bases lay outside the gene matches. This CDR3 spans 16 amino acids. Looked up from germline, CDR1 is ENHRY and CDR2 is SYGVKD. This chain's CDR3 is CAISDPGLAGINEQFF. DNA of the CDR3: TGTGCCATCAGTGACCCCGGACTAGCGGGGATAAATGAGCAGTTCTTC.

The chain links TRBV30 to TRBJ1-6; maybe TRBD1 (6 bases). Germline loops: CDR1 GTSNPN, CDR2 SVGIG (reference sequence). The length of the CDR3 is 15 residues. V was trimmed by 5 bases and J by 8 bases, leaving 19 bases between them. This CDR3 is CAWDRFEIADSPLHF. Here the CDR3 DNA reads TGTGCCTGGGACAGGTTTGAAATAGCGGATTCACCCCTCCACTTT.

The rearrangement uses TRBV30 and TRBJ2-2, with D possibly being TRBD2 (6 bases). This CDR3 region has 13 residues. The germline V gene has CDR1 GTSNPN and CDR2 SVGIG (reference sequence). Trimming left V 5 bases short and J 5 bases short, with 12 bases between. CDR3 DNA sequence: TGTGCCTGGGTATTAGGGAGGACCGGGGAGCTGTTTTTT. It is translated as CAWVLGRTGELFF.

The CDR3 DNA reads as TGTGCCAGCTCGTCTGAGGGGGGCACTGAAGCTTTCTTT. This codes for CASSSEGGTEAFF. V is TRBV18 and J is TRBJ1-1, with a weak D call TRBD1 (6 bases). The CDR3 consists of 13 residues. Per the germline V gene, CDR1 is KGHSH and CDR2 is LQKENI. Trimming stripped 6 bases from V and 4 bases from J, with 12 bases between.

This clone was observed a handful of times. The V and J genes are TRBV7-8 and TRBJ1-6; no reliable D call. Per germline, CDR1 SGHVS and CDR2 FQNEAQ. The CDR3 is made up of 14 amino acids. V lost 5 bases and J 10 bases, leaving 15 bases between the germline ends. The CDR3 coding sequence is TGTGCCAGCAGCCAAAACGCAGTAACGTCACCCCTCCACTTT. Its protein is CASSQNAVTSPLHF.

V and J are TRBV7-3 and TRBJ2-1; the D gene is possibly TRBD2 (5 bases). CDR1 is SGHTA, CDR2 FQGTGA, per germline. Deletions cut 5 bases from V and 1 base from J, with 6 bases between. The CDR3 consists of 13 residues. This CDR3 is CASSRGSYNEQFF. In nucleotides, the CDR3 is TGTGCCAGCAGCAGAGGGTCCTACAATGAGCAGTTCTTC.

The chain is built from TRBV7-8 and TRBJ1-1; no reliable D call. Germline V gives CDR1 SGHVS, CDR2 FQNEAQ. This CDR3 is 13 amino acids long. V lost 0 bases and J 3 bases, leaving 5 bases between the germline ends. The CDR3 bases are TGTGCCAGCAGCTTAGCGGTGTACACTGAAGCTTTCTTT. It specifies CASSLAVYTEAFF.

The V gene is TRBV18, the J gene TRBJ1-3; a possible D gene is TRBD1 (5 bases). The germline V and J ends were trimmed by 6 bases and 3 bases, with 18 bases remaining between them. The CDR3 extends over 16 amino acids. Germline V gene lookup returns CDR1 KGHSH and CDR2 LQKENI. The CDR3 reads CASSEIQGENGNTIYF. For the CDR3, the DNA is TGTGCCAGCTCTGAAATCCAAGGGGAAAATGGAAACACCATATATTTT.